This is a list of T cell receptor beta chains from one sample in a study of T-cell memory formation after mild COVID-19. MiXCR, run by TCRdb on the 5' RACE reads, gives a single entry per CDR3 protein. The table includes 550,000 to 700,000 distinct CDR3 sequences, around 15% detected once. Material for sequencing was PBMCs or a T cell subset sorted from them (not recorded which). Every receptor here comes from an adult woman who had mild COVID-19 (a few samples of this study predate the infection). Cell type and time point are not known. Each CDR3 is given with its conserved first and last residue. A D gene is named only where the DNA matches it firmly. A row's size may be missing; if present it is once, few, many or a size class.

CDR3nt,CDR3aa,d_gene,j_gene,abundance,v_gene
TGTGCCACCAGTGTAGGGTCCCATGGCTACACCTTC,CATSVGSHGYTF,NA,TRBJ1-2,NA,TRBV24-1
TGTGCCACCAGTGACCACGGTCCAGGGGGTAACGGTGGCTACACCTTC,CATSDHGPGGNGGYTF,TRBD1,TRBJ1-2,NA,TRBV24-1
TGTGCCACCAGCAGAGATGTGGATCAGCCCCAGCATTTT,CATSRDVDQPQHF,NA,TRBJ1-5,few,TRBV15
TGCGCCAGCAGCCAAGATCTAAGCACAGATACGCAGTATTTT,CASSQDLSTDTQYF,NA,TRBJ2-3,NA,TRBV4-1
TGCAGTGCAAGTGACAGGAGGACATTCGGTGGCTACACCTTC,CSASDRRTFGGYTF,NA,TRBJ1-2,NA,TRBV20-1
TGTGCCAGCAGCCAAGGATATGGTGGCGGGAGTTGGGATGAGCAGTTCTTC,CASSQGYGGGSWDEQFF,TRBD2,TRBJ2-1,few,TRBV4-2
TGCAGTGCTAGCGACCGGACAGGCACCTATAGCAATCAGCCCCAGCATTTT,CSASDRTGTYSNQPQHF,TRBD1,TRBJ1-5,few,TRBV20-1
TGTGCCAGCAGCTCCGCTCGGGGGCGGGGGAGCACCGGGGAGCTGTTTTTT,CASSSARGRGSTGELFF,NA,TRBJ2-2,NA,TRBV11-3
TGTGCCTGGATACGTGCGGGGAAGAACACTGAAGCTTTCTTT,CAWIRAGKNTEAFF,NA,TRBJ1-1,few,TRBV30
TGCGCCAGCAGCTTGTGGGGACAGGGAGTGGATGAGCAGTTCTTC,CASSLWGQGVDEQFF,TRBD1,TRBJ2-1,NA,TRBV5-1
TGTGCCAGCAGCTTAGTTAGTGAGCAGTTCTTC,CASSLVSEQFF,NA,TRBJ2-1,many,TRBV7-8
TGCAGTGCTAGTTTCTCCTACACCGGGGAGCTGTTTTTT,CSASFSYTGELFF,NA,TRBJ2-2,NA,TRBV20-1
TGTGCCAGCAGCTTAGATGCGGGGAGATTTAGTGGCTACACCTTC,CASSLDAGRFSGYTF,NA,TRBJ1-2,NA,TRBV7-9
TGCAGTGCTAGAACCCAGGGGGAAAACACTGAAGCTTTCTTT,CSARTQGENTEAFF,TRBD1,TRBJ1-1,NA,TRBV20-1
TGTGCCAGCAGCCGACAGGCAGGACAGGAGGGGATTAGCTCCTACAATGAGCAGTTCTTC,CASSRQAGQEGISSYNEQFF,NA,TRBJ2-1,NA,TRBV5-5
TGCGCCAGCAGCCAAGATGGAACAGGCAATCAGCCCCAGCATTTT,CASSQDGTGNQPQHF,NA,TRBJ1-5,few,TRBV4-3
TGTGCCAGCTCACCCCCCGGGGGTAGCTATAATTCACCCCTCCACTTT,CASSPPGGSYNSPLHF,NA,TRBJ1-6,few,TRBV18
TGCGCCAGCAGCTTGGGGCAAATGGGAGAGACCCAGTACTTC,CASSLGQMGETQYF,NA,TRBJ2-5,few,TRBV5-1
TGTGCCAGCAGCGCCCGGAGTGGCTATGCAGATACGCAGTATTTT,CASSARSGYADTQYF,NA,TRBJ2-3,NA,TRBV2
TGCGCCAGCAGCTCCGGGACTAGCGTTCATCCCTACGAGCAGTACTTC,CASSSGTSVHPYEQYF,TRBD2,TRBJ2-7,NA,TRBV5-1
TGTGCCAGCAGCAGAGACGGTTATAGCACAGATACGCAGTATTTT,CASSRDGYSTDTQYF,NA,TRBJ2-3,NA,TRBV12-3/TRBV12-4
TGTGCCAGCAGCCATACTAGCGGGCATGGCTACAATGAGCAGTTCTTC,CASSHTSGHGYNEQFF,TRBD2,TRBJ2-1,NA,TRBV3-1
TGTGCCACCAGTGATTTGAAAGGGACGAATGCTTTCTTT,CATSDLKGTNAFF,NA,TRBJ1-1,few,TRBV24-1
TGTGCCAGCAGCCCCCTTGTCGGGAACAGGGTGGGCTACACCTTC,CASSPLVGNRVGYTF,NA,TRBJ1-2,NA,TRBV9
TGCAGTGCTAGAGACCAGACAGGGCTCACCGGGGAGCTGTTTTTT,CSARDQTGLTGELFF,TRBD1,TRBJ2-2,many,TRBV20-1
TGTGCCACCACATCAGCAGGGGGGCCCTACGAGCAGTACTTC,CATTSAGGPYEQYF,NA,TRBJ2-7,NA,TRBV7-9
TGCAGCGTTCCCCCGGAGGGTCAGGGTTTCCATGAGCAGTTCTTC,CSVPPEGQGFHEQFF,NA,TRBJ2-1,NA,TRBV29-1
TGTGCCAGCAGCTTAGTTTCAGTGCAAGAGACCCAGTACTTC,CASSLVSVQETQYF,NA,TRBJ2-5,many,TRBV7-9
TGCGCCAGCAGGTGGGACGAACAGACCCCTGAAGCTTTCTTT,CASRWDEQTPEAFF,NA,TRBJ1-1,few,TRBV4-3
TGCAGTGCTATCCCCGCAACTAGCGGGAGAACTGAGCAGTTCTTC,CSAIPATSGRTEQFF,TRBD2,TRBJ2-1,few,TRBV20-1
TGTGCCAGCAGGCATAGCGGGAGGGGTTCCTACGAGCAGTACTTC,CASRHSGRGSYEQYF,TRBD2,TRBJ2-7,NA,TRBV5-6
TGTGCCAGCAGCTTATTCGGGAGGAACACCGGGGAGCTGTTTTTT,CASSLFGRNTGELFF,NA,TRBJ2-2,NA,TRBV7-8
TGTGCCAGCAGTTACGCGGGGGGCAATCAGCCCCAGCATTTT,CASSYAGGNQPQHF,NA,TRBJ1-5,many,TRBV6-6
TGTGCCAGCAGTCCCGGTTTGGACGGGAGTGGCGTGAACACTGAAGCTTTCTTT,CASSPGLDGSGVNTEAFF,NA,TRBJ1-1,few,TRBV5-4
TGTGCCAGCAGTGGACATGTGAACACCGGGGAGCTGTTTTTT,CASSGHVNTGELFF,NA,TRBJ2-2,many,TRBV6-5
TGTGCCACCAGTGATCTCCCGGGACAGGGGGCTGGAGAGCAGTTCTTC,CATSDLPGQGAGEQFF,TRBD1,TRBJ2-1,many,TRBV24-1
TGTGCCAGCAGCTTAGTAGGAGTGGACACTGAAGCTTTCTTT,CASSLVGVDTEAFF,NA,TRBJ1-1,few,TRBV7-6
TGCGCCAGCAGCGACGGACAGGGGATCAGCACAGATACGCAGTATTTT,CASSDGQGISTDTQYF,TRBD1,TRBJ2-3,NA,TRBV5-1
TGCGCCAGCAGTCAAAGAGATCAGGAATACTACAATGAGCAGTTCTTC,CASSQRDQEYYNEQFF,NA,TRBJ2-1,many,TRBV23-1
TGTGCCAGCAGTTTTCCTGGGAGACCCTCCTACAATGAGCAGTTCTTC,CASSFPGRPSYNEQFF,NA,TRBJ2-1,NA,TRBV28
TGTGCCAGCAGTTTCGATTGGGAGCTGTTTTTT,CASSFDWELFF,NA,TRBJ2-2,few,TRBV12-3/TRBV12-4
TGCGCCAGCAGCCAAGAAGTGTCAGGGGGTATGTACGAGCAGTACTTC,CASSQEVSGGMYEQYF,TRBD1,TRBJ2-7,few,TRBV4-3
TGTGCCAGCAGCCCAACCCTTGGCACTGAAGCTTTCTTT,CASSPTLGTEAFF,NA,TRBJ1-1,few,TRBV7-9
TGTGCCAGTAGTTTTAGGGACAGCGCTACCACTGAAGCTTTCTTT,CASSFRDSATTEAFF,TRBD1,TRBJ1-1,NA,TRBV19
TGTGCCAGCAGTTTATGGGGGGACAGGGGCTCCTCTGGGGCCAACGTCCTGACTTTC,CASSLWGDRGSSGANVLTF,TRBD1,TRBJ2-6,many,TRBV12-3/TRBV12-4
TGTGCCTGGGGGCTAGCGGGAGGGGGGTCCTACGAGCAGTACTTC,CAWGLAGGGSYEQYF,TRBD2,TRBJ2-7,NA,TRBV30
TGTGCCACCAGTGACGGAGCCAAAAACATTCAGTACTTC,CATSDGAKNIQYF,NA,TRBJ2-4,NA,TRBV24-1
TGTGCCAGCAGCCAAGGACAGGGTGGCACAGATACGCAGTATTTT,CASSQGQGGTDTQYF,TRBD1,TRBJ2-3,many,TRBV4-2
TGCAGTGCTAGAGATCTGTATCTAGCGGGGGAGAGCACAGATACGCAGTATTTT,CSARDLYLAGESTDTQYF,TRBD2,TRBJ2-3,few,TRBV20-1
TGTGCCAGCAGTATCCGACAGGGAAGGAACACTGAAGCTTTCTTT,CASSIRQGRNTEAFF,TRBD1,TRBJ1-1,NA,TRBV12-3/TRBV12-4
TGTGCCAGCTACCGGGGGTCCAGAGTTGAAAAACTGTTTTTT,CASYRGSRVEKLFF,NA,TRBJ1-4,NA,TRBV2